Listed below are T cell receptor beta chains from one sample, sequenced in a study of neoadjuvant anti-PD-1 for oral cavity cancer. TCRdb's table, derived via immunoSEQ multiplex PCR, lists solely in-frame clones and lacks some. The sample holds 30,000 to 40,000 clones, just under 90% seen once. The source was PBMCs, collected before nivolumab (anti-PD-1) treatment. The source is a person between 40 and 85 years old with oral cavity squamous cell carcinoma. Both conserved end residues are part of each CDR3. Each record gives: V gene, D gene, clone size, J gene, CDR3 DNA, CDR3 protein. The D gene is left open where the match is weak. Size is stated for part of the rows, as once, few or many counts, or as a class when the clone is expanded.

v_gene: TRBV19
d_gene: .
abundance: .
j_gene: TRBJ1-1
CDR3nt: TGTGCCAGTAGTATTCCGGTGGGCACTGAAGCTTTCTTT
CDR3aa: CASSIPVGTEAFF

v_gene: TRBV10-1
d_gene: .
abundance: .
j_gene: TRBJ2-7
CDR3nt: TGCGCCAGCAGTGTGGGGGGCGAGCAGTACTTC
CDR3aa: CASSVGGEQYF

v_gene: TRBV11-2
d_gene: .
abundance: .
j_gene: TRBJ1-5
CDR3nt: TGTGCCAGCAGCCCCGGACAGTTCAATCAGCCCCAGCATTTT
CDR3aa: CASSPGQFNQPQHF

v_gene: TRBV2
d_gene: .
abundance: once
j_gene: TRBJ2-3
CDR3nt: TGTGCCAGCAGTGATGGGGGCGGAACAGATACGCAGTATTTT
CDR3aa: CASSDGGGTDTQYF

v_gene: TRBV5-1
d_gene: .
abundance: .
j_gene: TRBJ1-4
CDR3nt: TGCGCCAGCAGCTTGGAAACGGCGACAACTAATGAAAAACTGTTTTTT
CDR3aa: CASSLETATTNEKLFF

v_gene: TRBV9
d_gene: TRBD1
abundance: .
j_gene: TRBJ1-2
CDR3nt: TGTGCCAGCAGCGTTGGACAGGGAAACCGCGGCTACACCTTC
CDR3aa: CASSVGQGNRGYTF

v_gene: TRBV4-1
d_gene: .
abundance: .
j_gene: TRBJ2-2
CDR3nt: TGCGCCAGCAGCCAAACTGGGGCGAACACCGGGGAGCTGTTTTTT
CDR3aa: CASSQTGANTGELFF

v_gene: TRBV7-2
d_gene: TRBD1
abundance: .
j_gene: TRBJ2-2
CDR3nt: TGTGCCAGCAGCCCCCGTAACAGGGGAACCGGGGAGCTGTTTTTT
CDR3aa: CASSPRNRGTGELFF

v_gene: TRBV2
d_gene: .
abundance: .
j_gene: TRBJ1-2
CDR3nt: TGTGCCAGCAGGCCAGAGACCAACTATGGCTACACCTTC
CDR3aa: CASRPETNYGYTF

v_gene: TRBV7-9
d_gene: TRBD2
abundance: .
j_gene: TRBJ2-5
CDR3nt: TGTGCCAGCAGCTCTCCGACTAGCGGGGGGTCAGAGACCCAGTACTTC
CDR3aa: CASSSPTSGGSETQYF

v_gene: TRBV30
d_gene: .
abundance: .
j_gene: TRBJ1-2
CDR3nt: TGTGCCTGGAGCGCCCAACGGACAGCGGGGGGCTACACCTTC
CDR3aa: CAWSAQRTAGGYTF

v_gene: TRBV30
d_gene: .
abundance: .
j_gene: TRBJ1-6
CDR3nt: TGTGCCTGGAGTGTGGGGAAAGGGGGGGATTCACCCCTCCACTTT
CDR3aa: CAWSVGKGGDSPLHF

v_gene: TRBV28
d_gene: TRBD1
abundance: .
j_gene: TRBJ1-4
CDR3nt: TGTGCCAGCAGTTACGGGAGGGGGCACTTAGGGGAAAAACTGTTTTTT
CDR3aa: CASSYGRGHLGEKLFF

v_gene: TRBV9
d_gene: TRBD1
abundance: .
j_gene: TRBJ2-3
CDR3nt: TGTGCCAGCAGCGTAATGGGGACAGAGACAGATACGCAGTATTTT
CDR3aa: CASSVMGTETDTQYF

v_gene: TRBV2
d_gene: .
abundance: .
j_gene: TRBJ2-2
CDR3nt: TGTGCCAGCAGTCCCCAGAACACCGGGGAGCTGTTTTTT
CDR3aa: CASSPQNTGELFF

v_gene: TRBV6-5
d_gene: .
abundance: once
j_gene: TRBJ1-2
CDR3nt: TGTGCCAGCAGTTACTCGTACAGGGAAGTTAATGGCTACACCTTC
CDR3aa: CASSYSYREVNGYTF

v_gene: TRBV5-8
d_gene: TRBD2
abundance: .
j_gene: TRBJ2-2
CDR3nt: TGTGCCAGCAGCTTGCGGCTAGCGGGGGGCCGAAACACCGGGGAGCTGTTTTTT
CDR3aa: CASSLRLAGGRNTGELFF

v_gene: TRBV7-2
d_gene: .
abundance: .
j_gene: TRBJ2-5
CDR3nt: TGTGCCAGCAGCGGCGGGACAGAGAAAGAGACCCAGTACTTC
CDR3aa: CASSGGTEKETQYF

v_gene: TRBV7-8
d_gene: .
abundance: .
j_gene: TRBJ1-3
CDR3nt: TGTGCCAGCAGCTTAGCCGGGGCCCCCTCTGGAAACACCATATATTTT
CDR3aa: CASSLAGAPSGNTIYF

v_gene: TRBV4-1
d_gene: .
abundance: .
j_gene: TRBJ1-5
CDR3nt: TGCGCCAGCAGCCAAGTGGGAGCCGCGTATAGCAATCAGCCCCAGCATTTT
CDR3aa: CASSQVGAAYSNQPQHF

v_gene: TRBV11-3
d_gene: .
abundance: .
j_gene: TRBJ2-3
CDR3nt: TGTGCCAGCAGCTTAGGGTCTAGCACAGATACGCAGTATTTT
CDR3aa: CASSLGSSTDTQYF

v_gene: TRBV6-5
d_gene: .
abundance: .
j_gene: TRBJ1-2
CDR3nt: TGTGCCAGCAGTGAGAGCGATGGCTACACCTTC
CDR3aa: CASSESDGYTF

v_gene: TRBV30
d_gene: .
abundance: .
j_gene: TRBJ1-1
CDR3nt: TGTGCCTGGAGTACTCCAGTCCGGAACACTGAAGCTTTCTTT
CDR3aa: CAWSTPVRNTEAFF

v_gene: TRBV4-3
d_gene: TRBD1
abundance: .
j_gene: TRBJ1-2
CDR3nt: TGCGCCAGCAGCCAAGTCGTAAGGGGGCAGCGCTATGGCTACACCTTC
CDR3aa: CASSQVVRGQRYGYTF

v_gene: TRBV4-1
d_gene: .
abundance: .
j_gene: TRBJ2-3
CDR3nt: TGCGCCAGCAGCCAAGACCGGACAGATACGCAGTATTTT
CDR3aa: CASSQDRTDTQYF

v_gene: TRBV19
d_gene: .
abundance: .
j_gene: TRBJ1-1
CDR3nt: TGTGCCAGTAGTATTCCCCAGAACACTGAAGCTTTCTTT
CDR3aa: CASSIPQNTEAFF

v_gene: TRBV11-2
d_gene: TRBD1
abundance: .
j_gene: TRBJ1-1
CDR3nt: TGTGCCAGCAGCTTCGATCCAGGGGGCAGCGGCACTGAAGCTTTCTTT
CDR3aa: CASSFDPGGSGTEAFF

v_gene: TRBV9
d_gene: TRBD1
abundance: .
j_gene: TRBJ2-2
CDR3nt: TGTGCCAGCAGCGTAGCCGGGACAGCCTTAGGGGGGGAGCTGTTTTTT
CDR3aa: CASSVAGTALGGELFF

v_gene: TRBV11-3
d_gene: .
abundance: .
j_gene: TRBJ2-3
CDR3nt: TGTGCCAGCAGCTCGAACGTGGGCAGTAGCACAGATACGCAGTATTTT
CDR3aa: CASSSNVGSSTDTQYF

v_gene: TRBV5-1
d_gene: TRBD1
abundance: .
j_gene: TRBJ1-6
CDR3nt: TGCGCCAGCAGCACGAATCCCACCGGGACAGGGAATTCACCCCTCCACTTT
CDR3aa: CASSTNPTGTGNSPLHF

v_gene: TRBV19
d_gene: TRBD1
abundance: .
j_gene: TRBJ1-2
CDR3nt: TGTGCCAGTAGACAGACAGGGGGCGCGGATGGCTACACCTTC
CDR3aa: CASRQTGGADGYTF